These 10 T cell receptor beta chains came from one sample sequenced in a study of shared clonotypes between healthy human individuals. Assay used: immunoSEQ multiplex PCR; TCRdb lists only in-frame clones, some missing. The sample yields around 700,000 clones, under 80% seen once. Sequences were obtained from memory CD4+ T cells sorted from blood. As for subset: CD45RA-negative fraction. All receptors come from a woman aged 30 to 39 in good health.

This chain links TRBV29-1 with TRBJ2-4; no clear D. Trimming removed 6 bases at V and 3 bases at J, with 12 bases between. This CDR3 has 13 amino acids. CDR1 SQVTM and CDR2 ANQGSEA come from the germline V gene. The CDR3 here is CSVKGWVKNIQYF. CDR3 sequence (DNA): TGCAGCGTCAAGGGCTGGGTCAAAAACATTCAGTACTTC.

The chain employs TRBV11-2 and TRBJ2-1, with 8 nucleotides matching TRBD2. Germline lookup yields CDR1 SGHAT and CDR2 FQNNGV. Unmatched junction bases numbered 6, after V lost 1 base and J lost 7 bases. The CDR3 contains 15 residues. The CDR3 bases are TGTGCCAGCAGCTTAGTTTGGTCTAGCGGGAATGAGCAGTTCTTC. This translates into CASSLVWSSGNEQFF.

The V and J genes are TRBV5-1 and TRBJ2-5; D perhaps matches TRBD2 (6 bases). CDR3 length: 16 amino acids. The germline V and J ends were trimmed by 4 bases and 3 bases, with 19 bases remaining between them. CDR1 is SGHRS, CDR2 YFSETQ, per germline. CDR3 residues: CASSLSGGKAKETQYF. CDR3 nucleotides: TGCGCCAGCAGCCTGTCGGGCGGGAAGGCTAAAGAGACCCAGTACTTC. The whole variable domain, remainder taken from reference TRBV5-1 and TRBJ2-5, is KAGVTQTPRYLIKTRGQQVTLSCSPISGHRSVSWYQQTPGQGLQFLFEYFSETQRNKGNFPGRFSGRQFSNSRSEMNVSTLELGDSALYLCASSLSGGKAKETQYFGPGTRLLVL.

The V call is TRBV4-2, the J call TRBJ1-3; D unclear. The V and J ends lost 0 bases and 8 bases respectively, with 5 bases between them. This CDR3 region has 12 residues. Per the germline V gene, CDR1 is LGHNA and CDR2 is YNFKEQ. CDR3 amino acids: CASSQEGDTIYF. The CDR3 DNA is TGTGCCAGCAGCCAAGAAGGAGACACCATATATTTT.

The chain recombines TRBV25-1 with TRBJ2-1; 12 bases agree with TRBD2. V lost 6 bases to trimming and J lost 7 bases; unmatched junction nucleotides: 7. The CDR3 has 15 residues. CDR1 is MGHDK, CDR2 SYGVNS, per germline. The CDR3 region is CASRESSGRGNEQFF. The CDR3, as DNA: TGTGCCAGCAGAGAGTCTAGCGGGAGGGGTAATGAGCAGTTCTTC.

The chain links TRBV10-3 to TRBJ2-3, with D uncertain. CDR3 length: 13 amino acids. Trimming removed 10 bases at V and 5 bases at J, with 16 bases between. Germline lookup yields CDR1 ENHRY and CDR2 SYGVKD. The CDR3 DNA follows: TGTGCCAGCAAGGCAGCTGATGAAGATACGCAGTATTTT. It is translated as CASKAADEDTQYF.

Of note for this clone: Other DNA sequences in the sample encode the same CDR3. V gene TRBV5-4 combines with J gene TRBJ2-5; perhaps TRBD2 as D (5 bases). Germline assignment: CDR1 SGHNT and CDR2 YYREEE (reference sequence). This CDR3 spans 13 amino acids. Between the trimmed V and J ends, which lost 0 bases and 2 bases, there was a span of 5 bases. In nucleotides, the CDR3 is TGTGCCAGCAGCTTGGGCGGGCAAGAGACCCAGTACTTC. It is translated as CASSLGGQETQYF. Drawing the rest from reference TRBV5-4 and TRBJ2-5, the complete variable domain is ETGVTQSPTHLIKTRGQQVTLRCSSQSGHNTVSWYQQALGQGPQFIFQYYREEENGRGNFPPRFSGLQFPNYSSELNVNALELDDSALYLCASSLGGQETQYFGPGTRLLVL.

J is TRBJ2-1 and V is TRBV29-1; D may match TRBD1 or TRBD2 (5 bases each). The CDR3 consists of 12 residues. From germline, CDR1 is SQVTM and CDR2 ANQGSEA. DNA of the CDR3: TGCGGGGCACGGGGCGGAAGGGGTGAGCAGTTCTTC. Translation gives CGARGGRGEQFF.

The V call is TRBV6-5, the J call TRBJ1-1; D uncertain. Germline V CDR1 and CDR2: MNHEY, SVGAGI. There are 12 residues in the CDR3. The V and J ends lost 6 bases and 3 bases respectively, with 8 bases between them. For the CDR3, the DNA is TGTGCCAGCAGCCAATCGGACACTGAAGCTTTCTTT. This translates into CASSQSDTEAFF.

J is TRBJ2-2 and V is TRBV4-1; weak D call: TRBD2 (6 bases). V lost 4 bases and J 6 bases, leaving 12 bases between the germline ends. The germline V gene has CDR1 MGHRA and CDR2 YSYEKL. The CDR3 spans 14 residues. The CDR3 spells CASSRPGGAGELFF. The CDR3 DNA follows: TGCGCCAGCAGCCGACCCGGCGGGGCCGGGGAGCTGTTTTTT.